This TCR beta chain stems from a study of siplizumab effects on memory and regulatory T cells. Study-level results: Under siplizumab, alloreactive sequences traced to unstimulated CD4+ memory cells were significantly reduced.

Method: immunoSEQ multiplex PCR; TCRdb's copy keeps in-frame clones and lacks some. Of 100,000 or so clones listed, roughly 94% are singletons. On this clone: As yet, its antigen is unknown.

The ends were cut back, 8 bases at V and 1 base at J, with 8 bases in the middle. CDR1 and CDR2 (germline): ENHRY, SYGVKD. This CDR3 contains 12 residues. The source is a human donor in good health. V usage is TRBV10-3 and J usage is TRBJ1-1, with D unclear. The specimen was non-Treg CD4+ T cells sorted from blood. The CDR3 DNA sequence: TGTGCCATCTCCGACGGGAACACTGAAGCTTTCTTT. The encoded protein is CAISDGNTEAFF.